The 18 T cell receptor beta chains presented below share a single source sample, sequenced in a study of beta chain features in type 1 diabetes. All of the isolated RNA was reverse transcribed, so expressed TCRB transcripts were sequenced. TCRdb keeps only in-frame clones here, not all; method: immunoSEQ multiplex PCR. The sample comprises under 25,000 clones, 50% of which are singletons, and about 0.4% rests with the top ten. Sequenced input: stem cell memory CD4+ T cells from blood. The receptors were sampled from a man aged 18 to 29 in good health.

This clone was detected only a few times. The V gene is TRBV19, the J gene TRBJ1-5; D perhaps matches TRBD1 (5 bases). CDR1 is LNHDA, CDR2 SQIVND, per germline (reference sequence). The CDR3 length is 13 residues. Trimming removed 9 bases at V and 7 bases at J, with 16 bases between. CDR3 protein: CASDSGIFQPQHF. CDR3 DNA: TGTGCCAGCGACTCAGGGATTTTCCAGCCCCAGCATTTT.

This clone was seen more than once but under ten times. This chain links TRBV5-4 with TRBJ2-7; 7 bases agree with TRBD1. The trim removed 3 bases at V and 0 bases at J, leaving 3 bases unmatched. This CDR3 has 14 residues. The germline gives CDR1 SGHNT, CDR2 YYREEE (reference sequence). DNA of the CDR3: TGTGCCAGCAGCTGGGGACAGAGCTCCTACGAGCAGTACTTC. The encoded protein is CASSWGQSSYEQYF. The full variable domain, in which reference TRBV5-4 and TRBJ2-7 provide the parts outside the CDR3, is ETGVTQSPTHLIKTRGQQVTLRCSSQSGHNTVSWYQQALGQGPQFIFQYYREEENGRGNFPPRFSGLQFPNYSSELNVNALELDDSALYLCASSWGQSSYEQYFGPGTRLTVT.

This clone was recorded a few times. The CDR3 nucleotides are TGTGCCATAAGACAGGGGTCAGGAAACACCATATATTTT. Amino acid sequence: CAIRQGSGNTIYF. This chain links TRBV2 with TRBJ1-3, with 8 bases fitting TRBD1. The length of the CDR3 is 13 residues. The junction had 6 bases not matched to a gene; V was cut back by 10 bases and J by 4 bases. Germline CDR1 and CDR2: SNHLY and FYNNEI.

The V call is TRBV5-6, the J call TRBJ1-1; D gene ambiguous. Trimming removed 0 bases from V and 0 bases from J, with 18 bases in between. CDR1 and CDR2 from the germline V gene are SGHDT and YYEEEE. This CDR3 has 18 amino acids. CDR3 protein: CASSLGEIRKGLNTEAFF. The CDR3 DNA reads as TGTGCCAGCAGCTTGGGGGAGATACGAAAGGGTCTGAACACTGAAGCTTTCTTT. The entire variable domain, with the rest obtained from reference TRBV5-6 and TRBJ1-1, is as follows: DAGVTQSPTHLIKTRGQQVTLRCSPKSGHDTVSWYQQALGQGPQFIFQYYEEEERQRGNFPDRFSGHQFPNYSSELNVNALLLGDSALYLCASSLGEIRKGLNTEAFFGQGTRLTVV.

This rearrangement joins TRBV6-1 to TRBJ2-3; D is unresolved. The CDR3 is 13 amino acids. CDR1 is MNHNS, CDR2 SASEGT, per germline. The germline V and J ends were trimmed by 1 base and 3 bases, with 5 bases remaining between them. CDR3 loop: CASSEVETDTQYF. For the CDR3, the DNA is TGTGCCAGCAGTGAAGTCGAGACAGATACGCAGTATTTT.

The chain links TRBV7-2 to TRBJ2-3; 8 bases are a match to TRBD2. Germline CDR1 is SGHTA and CDR2 is FQGNSA. Trimming at V came to 3 bases and at J to 6 bases, leaving 11 bases not matched to a gene. The CDR3 sequence is 16 residues long. The CDR3 spells CASSFRSGTTGDTQYF. CDR3 bases: TGTGCCAGCAGCTTTCGTAGCGGGACCACGGGGGATACGCAGTATTTT.

The chain employs TRBV4-2 and TRBJ1-2; 7 bases are a match to TRBD1. V gave up 2 bases and J gave up 7 bases; unmatched junction bases: 7. This CDR3 is 14 amino acids long. Germline V gene sequence: CDR1 LGHNA, CDR2 YNFKEQ. The CDR3 sequence is CASSQLTGSGGYTF. Here the CDR3 DNA reads TGTGCCAGCAGCCAATTGACAGGGAGCGGTGGCTACACCTTC.

This chain joins TRBV7-2 and TRBJ1-2; a possible D gene is TRBD1 (6 bases). The CDR3 runs 17 residues. Between the trimmed V and J ends, which lost 1 base and 7 bases, there was a span of 22 bases. Germline-derived CDR1 and CDR2 are SGHTA and FQGNSA. The CDR3 spells CASSLGIGAGAGGGYTF. The DNA for the CDR3 is TGTGCCAGCAGCTTAGGAATCGGAGCAGGGGCCGGCGGTGGCTACACCTTC.

This clone was seen only a few times. This chain connects TRBV19 to TRBJ1-5; weak D call: TRBD1 (5 bases). Germline values: CDR1 LNHDA, CDR2 SQIVND (reference sequence). This CDR3 region has 16 residues. Trimming pared 3 bases from V and 0 bases from J, leaving 12 bases between. CDR3 sequence: CASSISRGTSNQPQHF. The CDR3 DNA is TGTGCCAGTAGTATTTCGCGGGGGACTAGCAATCAGCCCCAGCATTTT.

The chain employs TRBV30 and TRBJ1-1; D is ambiguous. The CDR3 extends over 14 amino acids. Deletions cut 3 bases from V and 3 bases from J, with 14 bases between. Germline CDR1 and CDR2: GTSNPN and SVGIG (reference sequence). The CDR3 protein is CAWRGGFMDTEAFF. In DNA, the CDR3 is TGTGCCTGGAGGGGAGGGTTTATGGACACTGAAGCTTTCTTT. The whole variable domain, remainder taken from reference TRBV30 and TRBJ1-1, is SQTIHQWPATLVQPVGSPLSLECTVEGTSNPNLYWYRQAAGRGLQLLFYSVGIGQISSEVPQNLSASRPQDRQFILSSKKLLLSDSGFYLCAWRGGFMDTEAFFGQGTRLTVV.

This clone has only a few counts. The chain has TRBV7-3 and TRBJ2-4; 9 nucleotides align to TRBD1. Per the germline V gene, CDR1 is SGHTA and CDR2 is FQGTGA. With V trimmed by 5 bases and J by 6 bases, 8 bases remained unmatched. This CDR3 spans 15 amino acids. CDR3 coding DNA: TGTGCCAGCAGCCCCCGGGACAGGGAGCCAAACATTCAGTACTTC. It encodes CASSPRDREPNIQYF.

CDR3 protein: CASSLQRSLLYEQYF. The CDR3 nucleotides are TGCGCCAGCAGCTTACAGAGATCTCTACTCTACGAGCAGTACTTC. The chain uses TRBV5-1 and TRBJ2-7; D not certain. V was trimmed by 2 bases and J by 3 bases, leaving 15 bases between them. This CDR3 comprises 15 residues. Germline CDR1 reads SGHRS; CDR2 reads YFSETQ. Full variable domain (remainder filled in from reference TRBV5-1 and TRBJ2-7): KAGVTQTPRYLIKTRGQQVTLSCSPISGHRSVSWYQQTPGQGLQFLFEYFSETQRNKGNFPGRFSGRQFSNSRSEMNVSTLELGDSALYLCASSLQRSLLYEQYFGPGTRLTVT.

This chain links TRBV7-2 with TRBJ2-5; 9 bases agree with TRBD2. Losses at the gene ends were 3 bases for V and 11 bases for J; bases not matched to a gene: 10. The CDR3 sequence is 14 residues long. Looked up from germline, CDR1 is SGHTA and CDR2 is FQGNSA. DNA for the CDR3: TGTGCCAGCAGCTTCCCTAGCGGGACTTCTGAGCAGTACTTC. It specifies CASSFPSGTSEQYF.

The chain employs TRBV30 and TRBJ1-1, with TRBD1 matching over 8 bases. The CDR3 extends over 14 amino acids. The germline V gene has CDR1 GTSNPN and CDR2 SVGIG (reference sequence). J lost 5 bases, V lost 0 bases, and 5 bases had no gene match. The CDR3 is CAWSVQGARTEAFF. The CDR3 region has the DNA TGTGCCTGGAGTGTTCAGGGGGCGCGGACTGAAGCTTTCTTT.

This chain joins TRBV18 and TRBJ2-7, with 10 positions matching TRBD1. The germline V gene has CDR1 KGHSH and CDR2 LQKENI. The CDR3 loop spans 15 amino acids. With V trimmed by 5 bases and J by 2 bases, 6 bases remained unmatched. This CDR3 reads CASSKSGTGAYEQYF. The DNA for the CDR3 is TGTGCCAGCTCAAAATCCGGGACAGGGGCCTACGAGCAGTACTTC.

The chain recombines TRBV25-1 with TRBJ2-1; 12 bases align to TRBD2. Germline V CDR1 and CDR2: MGHDK, SYGVNS. With 4 bases clipped from V and 8 bases from J, the junction kept 9 bases outside the gene matches. The CDR3 has 16 amino acids. Here the CDR3 reads CASSGETSGRWHEQFF. CDR3 DNA: TGTGCCAGCAGTGGGGAGACTAGCGGGAGATGGCATGAGCAGTTCTTC.

The chain joins TRBV7-3 to TRBJ2-6; TRBD1 matches 9 bases. This CDR3 is built from 17 residues. Losses at the gene ends were 5 bases for V and 0 bases for J; bases not matched to a gene: 5. CDR1 is SGHTA and CDR2 is FQGTGA in the germline V gene. The CDR3 DNA reads TGTGCCAGCAGCCCAGGACAGGGGATCTCTGGGGCCAACGTCCTGACTTTC. Its translation is CASSPGQGISGANVLTF.

The chain is built from TRBV10-3 and TRBJ2-3; no clear D. V shed 7 bases and J shed 5 bases, with 7 bases lying between them. Germline-derived CDR1 and CDR2 are ENHRY and SYGVKD. CDR3 length equals 11 residues. CDR3 bases: TGTGCCATCATTTCAGGAGATACGCAGTATTTT. The encoded protein is CAIISGDTQYF.